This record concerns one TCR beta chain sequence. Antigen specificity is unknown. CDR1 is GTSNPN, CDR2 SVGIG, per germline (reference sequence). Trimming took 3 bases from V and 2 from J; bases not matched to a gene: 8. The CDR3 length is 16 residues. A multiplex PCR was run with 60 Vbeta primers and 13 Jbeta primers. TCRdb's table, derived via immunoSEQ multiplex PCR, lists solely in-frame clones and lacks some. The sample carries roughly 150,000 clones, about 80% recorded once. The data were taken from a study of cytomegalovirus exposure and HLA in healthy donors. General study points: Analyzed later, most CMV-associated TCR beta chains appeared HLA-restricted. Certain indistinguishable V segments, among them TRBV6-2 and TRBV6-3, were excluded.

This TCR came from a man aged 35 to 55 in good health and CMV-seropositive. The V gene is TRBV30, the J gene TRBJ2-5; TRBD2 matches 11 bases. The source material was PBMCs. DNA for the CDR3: TGTGCCTGGAGCGTTCCCGGGACTAGCGGACAAGAGACCCAGTACTTC. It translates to CAWSVPGTSGQETQYF.